This entry describes one T cell receptor beta chain. Antigen unknown. PCR primers comprised 60 Vbeta and 13 Jbeta primers. This table comes from immunoSEQ multiplex PCR, and its TCRdb copy is limited to in-frame clones, with some not included. The repertoire holds some 77,000 clones, approximately 80% seen once, with roughly a quarter in the top ten. The sample belongs to a study of cytomegalovirus exposure and HLA in healthy donors. Overall study findings and caveats: Most TCR beta V segments were productive about 90% or about 30% of the time in an earlier analysis. A later analysis reportedly found fewer N-insertions in an Asian-associated ancestry cluster than the approximately 670-donor mean.

The sequenced sample consisted of PBMCs. The TCR comes from a woman between 45 and 60 years old in good health and CMV-seropositive.

The chain's CDR3 is CASRHLGIPAYEQYF. The CDR3 DNA reads as TGCGCCAGCAGGCATCTCGGGATACCAGCATACGAGCAGTACTTC. The chain combines TRBV5-1 with TRBJ2-7; D is perhaps TRBD2 (5 bases). This CDR3 comprises 15 residues. The V and J ends lost 5 bases and 4 bases respectively, with 19 bases between them. Germline V lookup: CDR1 SGHRS, CDR2 YFSETQ.